One sample yielded the 17 T cell receptor beta chains listed below, sequenced in a study of identical twins. TCRdb itself ran the 5' RACE reads through MiXCR, one entry per CDR3 protein. Of fewer than 250,000 distinct CDR3 sequences listed, 7.5% are singletons. These data are also associated with another study on yellow fever vaccine responses in identical twins.

The sequenced sample consisted of memory (CD45RO+) T cells sorted from blood. These receptors all stem from a woman younger than 35 in good health.

This clonotype was counted at least ten times. This rearrangement joins TRBV10-2 to TRBJ2-7; D is possibly TRBD2 (6 bases). This CDR3 has 14 amino acids. The V end lost 2 bases, the J end lost 4 bases, and 12 bases lay between the germline ends. Germline CDR1 reads WSHSY; CDR2 reads SAAADI. This CDR3 is CASSEGHGGYEQYF. CDR3 nucleotides: TGCGCCAGCAGTGAGGGACACGGAGGGTACGAGCAGTACTTC.

This clonotype was seen only a few times. The rearrangement links TRBV29-1 to TRBJ2-7; TRBD2 is a possible D gene (6 bases). CDR3 size: 14 residues. Trimming left V 4 bases short and J 3 bases short, with 16 bases between. CDR1 and CDR2 (germline): SQVTM, ANQGSEA. The CDR3 DNA is TGCAGCGTTGCGGGGGTTCCCTCGAACTACGAGCAGTACTTC. The encoded protein is CSVAGVPSNYEQYF.

The CDR3 protein is CASSAGQGGWSSYEQYF. DNA of the CDR3: TGTGCCAGCAGCGCCGGGCAGGGAGGGTGGAGCTCCTACGAGCAGTACTTC. The chain combines TRBV28 with TRBJ2-7; 7 bases match TRBD2. Germline-derived CDR1 and CDR2 are MDHEN and SYDVKM. The CDR3 has 17 residues. V shed 6 bases, J shed 0 bases, and the junction held 14 bases outside the gene matches.

This clonotype was seen more than once but under ten times. V gene TRBV7-3 combines with J gene TRBJ2-1; 12 bases agree with TRBD2. The CDR3 totals 18 residues. Germline V gene lookup returns CDR1 SGHTA and CDR2 FQGTGA. V lost 5 bases and J lost 5; bases outside the gene matches: 13. The CDR3 bases are TGTGCCAGCAGCGCGAAAGCGTTCGGACTAGCGGGGAACAATGAGCAGTTCTTC. It yields the protein CASSAKAFGLAGNNEQFF.

This clonotype was observed a few times. This chain uses TRBV3-1 with TRBJ2-1; TRBD2 is a possible D gene (5 bases). The V end lost 0 bases, the J end lost 6 bases, and 9 bases lay between the germline ends. The CDR3 has 14 amino acids. In germline, CDR1 is LGHDT, CDR2 YNNKEL (reference sequence). For the CDR3, the DNA is TGTGCCAGCAGCCAAGATAAAGCGGTCAATGAGCAGTTCTTC. This translates into CASSQDKAVNEQFF.

The rearrangement uses TRBV20-1 and TRBJ2-4; perhaps TRBD2 as D (5 bases). The CDR3 runs to 9 residues. The germline gives CDR1 DFQATT, CDR2 SNEGSKA (reference sequence). With 5 bases removed from V and 11 bases from J, the gap between germline ends came to 7 bases. The CDR3: CSAGSVQYF. Written as DNA, the CDR3 is TGCAGTGCTGGGAGTGTTCAGTACTTC.

This clonotype was counted between two and nine times. This rearrangement joins TRBV5-6 to TRBJ2-6; tentative D call: TRBD1 (6 bases). V was pared by 1 base and J by 6 bases, with 14 bases between. This CDR3 has 16 amino acids. Germline-derived CDR1 and CDR2 are SGHDT and YYEEEE. CDR3 region: CASSLPLQGPANVLTF. The CDR3 DNA is TGTGCCAGCAGCTTGCCTCTACAGGGTCCGGCCAACGTCCTGACTTTC. The full variable domain, with the rest looked up from reference TRBV5-6 and TRBJ2-6, is DAGVTQSPTHLIKTRGQQVTLRCSPKSGHDTVSWYQQALGQGPQFIFQYYEEEERQRGNFPDRFSGHQFPNYSSELNVNALLLGDSALYLCASSLPLQGPANVLTFGAGSRLTVL.

The chain combines TRBV20-1 with TRBJ1-5; TRBD1 matches 9 bases. The CDR3 sequence is 14 residues long. Looked up from germline, CDR1 is DFQATT and CDR2 is SNEGSKA (reference sequence). V gave up 5 bases and J gave up 3 bases; unmatched junction bases: 5. This CDR3 reads CSAHGDRANQPQHF. CDR3 nucleotide sequence: TGCAGTGCTCACGGGGACAGGGCCAATCAGCCCCAGCATTTT.

This clonotype was seen many times. The chain has TRBV24-1 and TRBJ2-1, with TRBD2 matching over 8 bases. Germline-derived CDR1 and CDR2 are KGHDR and SFDVKD. CDR3 size: 15 residues. The J segment lost 9 bases and the V segment lost 7 bases, leaving 13 bases of the junction unmatched. CDR3 DNA: TGTGCCACCAGACCCCCGAACGGGGCGGGGGGTGAGCAGTTCTTC. Translating gives CATRPPNGAGGEQFF.

This clonotype was seen many times. The CDR3: CASSRTGELFF. For the CDR3, the DNA is TGTGCCAGCAGTCGGACCGGGGAGCTGTTTTTT. This chain uses TRBV28 with TRBJ2-2; no clear D gene. The V gene's germline CDR1 is MDHEN and CDR2 SYDVKM. V was trimmed by 5 bases and J by 5 bases, leaving 3 bases between them. There are 11 residues in the CDR3. Full variable domain (outside the CDR3, taken from reference TRBV28 and TRBJ2-2): DVKVTQSSRYLVKRTGEKVFLECVQDMDHENMFWYRQDPGLGLRLIYFSYDVKMKEKGDIPEGYSVSREKKERFSLILESASTNQTSMYLCASSRTGELFFGEGSRLTVL.

The rearrangement joins TRBV7-2 to TRBJ2-3, with D uncertain. The germline V gene encodes CDR1 SGHTA and CDR2 FQGNSA. The CDR3 consists of 11 residues. V was clipped by 6 bases and J by 3 bases, with 4 bases between them. The CDR3 is CASRITDTQYF. For the CDR3, the DNA is TGTGCCAGCAGAATTACAGATACGCAGTATTTT.

This clonotype has a count of ten or more. V usage is TRBV28 and J usage is TRBJ2-6; the D is unclear. The V end lost 6 bases, the J end lost 2 bases, and 2 bases lay between the germline ends. CDR3 length: 12 amino acids. Germline lookup yields CDR1 MDHEN and CDR2 SYDVKM. This CDR3 reads CASRAGANVLTF. The CDR3 bases are TGTGCCAGCAGGGCTGGGGCCAACGTCCTGACTTTC.

This clonotype appeared many times. The chain recombines TRBV7-2 with TRBJ1-4; D might be TRBD1 (6 bases). Per germline, CDR1 SGHTA and CDR2 FQGNSA. The CDR3 is 17 residues long. The V and J ends lost 5 bases and 6 bases respectively, with 22 bases between them. The CDR3 nucleotides read TGTGCCAGCAGCCTCAGGGGAAGGGTTGGGAACTATGAAAAACTGTTTTTT. As protein: CASSLRGRVGNYEKLFF. The full variable domain, in which reference TRBV7-2 and TRBJ1-4 provide the parts outside the CDR3, is GAGVSQSPSNKVTEKGKDVELRCDPISGHTALYWYRQSLGQGLEFLIYFQGNSAPDKSGLPSDRFSAERTGGSVSTLTIQRTQQEDSAVYLCASSLRGRVGNYEKLFFGSGTQLSVL.

The sample holds many counts of this clonotype. The chain couples TRBV7-2 to TRBJ1-1; D uncertain. The CDR3 sequence is 13 residues long. The germline V and J ends were trimmed by 0 bases and 4 bases, with 6 bases remaining between them. CDR1 is SGHTA and CDR2 is FQGNSA in the germline V gene. In DNA, the CDR3 is TGTGCCAGCAGCTTAGCGTACAGCACTGAAGCTTTCTTT. Protein: CASSLAYSTEAFF. The full variable domain, rest sourced from reference TRBV7-2 and TRBJ1-1, is GAGVSQSPSNKVTEKGKDVELRCDPISGHTALYWYRQSLGQGLEFLIYFQGNSAPDKSGLPSDRFSAERTGGSVSTLTIQRTQQEDSAVYLCASSLAYSTEAFFGQGTRLTVV.

In its sample, this clonotype was seen a few times. The rearrangement links TRBV6-2 or TRBV6-3 to TRBJ2-3; 7 bases fit TRBD2. CDR1 and CDR2 (germline): MNHEY, SVGEGT. V shed 2 bases, J shed 1 base, and the junction held 6 bases outside the gene matches. This CDR3 is 16 amino acids long. DNA of the CDR3: TGTGCCAGCAGTTACGGAGGCGGGGGTGGCACAGATACGCAGTATTTT. Its protein is CASSYGGGGGTDTQYF.

The chain has TRBV5-4 and TRBJ2-1; TRBD2 agrees at 11 bases. V trimming: 3 bases; J trimming: 9 bases; junction bases outside the gene matches: 17. CDR3 length: 18 residues. Germline lookup yields CDR1 SGHNT and CDR2 YYREEE (reference sequence). The CDR3 spells CASSSGTSGAGGVGEQFF. The CDR3 coding sequence is TGTGCCAGCAGCTCCGGGACTAGCGGCGCCGGCGGGGTAGGTGAGCAGTTCTTC.

This clonotype was counted only a few times. The genes are TRBV28 and TRBJ2-3, with a tentative D call TRBD2 (6 bases). Looked up from germline, CDR1 is MDHEN and CDR2 is SYDVKM. The CDR3 consists of 14 residues. Trimming took off 10 bases at V and 10 bases at J, with 24 bases between the two ends. This CDR3 is CATIQTSPGAPQYF. The CDR3 DNA follows: TGTGCCACCATCCAGACTAGTCCGGGCGCGCCGCAGTATTTT.